Below are 32 T cell receptor beta chains sequenced from a single sample in a study of Ad26.COV2.S vaccination and SARS-CoV-2 variants. As for treatment: around 19 received Ad26.COV2.S at low or high dose, single or two shots; about 5 received placebo; per-sample allocation not given. Specimen acquisition occurred on day 63 following the initial vaccine or placebo injection. Measured with immunoSEQ multiplex PCR; TCRdb has only the in-frame clones, and not every one. The sample includes fewer than 300,000 clones, 70% to 90% of them seen just once. The source was peripheral blood, collected in a trial of Ad26.COV2.S vaccine versus placebo. The receptors shown here come from a person between 18 and 65 years old who received the Ad26.COV2.S COVID-19 vaccine or a placebo.

The chain employs TRBV30 and TRBJ1-1, with 7 bases that match TRBD1. CDR3 length: 12 amino acids. Trimming cost V 8 bases and J 4 bases; bases outside gene matches: 7. CDR1 is GTSNPN, CDR2 SVGIG, per germline (reference sequence). The CDR3 nucleotides read TGTGCCGGTTCGGCAGGGGGCACTGAAGCTTTCTTT. It codes for CAGSAGGTEAFF.

CDR3 in amino acids: CASSEGRFGYTF. As DNA, the CDR3 is TGTGCCAGCTCAGAGGGCCGCTTCGGCTACACCTTC. The chain uses TRBV18 and TRBJ1-2, with D hard to call. V lost 5 bases and J 8 bases, leaving 12 bases between the germline ends. The CDR3 is 12 amino acids. Germline values: CDR1 KGHSH, CDR2 LQKENI.

V usage is TRBV4-2 and J usage is TRBJ2-3, with 9 bases identical to TRBD2. Germline assignment: CDR1 LGHNA and CDR2 YNFKEQ. The CDR3 extends over 19 amino acids. Trimming at V came to 0 bases and at J to 0 bases, leaving 10 bases not matched to a gene. The DNA for the CDR3 is TGTGCCAGCAGCCAAGATATCACTAGCGGGCTGTATAGCACAGATACGCAGTATTTT. Translation: CASSQDITSGLYSTDTQYF.

This clone occurred a few times. The rearrangement uses TRBV5-1 and TRBJ2-1, with D possibly being TRBD2 (6 bases). With 3 bases removed from V and 8 bases from J, the gap between germline ends came to 15 bases. CDR3 length: 14 amino acids. The germline gives CDR1 SGHRS, CDR2 YFSETQ. The CDR3 region is CASSSGVSNDEQFF. Written as DNA, the CDR3 is TGCGCCAGCAGCTCGGGAGTAAGTAATGATGAGCAGTTCTTC.

V gene TRBV5-1 combines with J gene TRBJ1-1; 10 bases fit TRBD1. Looked up from germline, CDR1 is SGHRS and CDR2 is YFSETQ. The CDR3 is made up of 16 amino acids. V shed 3 bases and J 4 bases; nucleotides not matched to a gene: 9. The CDR3 DNA reads TGCGCCAGCAGCTGGGAATGGGACAGGGGAAGCACTGAAGCTTTCTTT. Its translation: CASSWEWDRGSTEAFF.

V is TRBV29-1 and J is TRBJ2-7; the D gene is possibly TRBD2 (6 bases). Deletions cut 2 bases from V and 6 bases from J, with 14 bases between. CDR1 is SQVTM and CDR2 is ANQGSEA in the germline V gene. The CDR3 extends over 13 amino acids. Written as DNA, the CDR3 is TGCAGCGTTGAATTCGGGGGAGTCAGCGAGCAGTACTTC. Translation: CSVEFGGVSEQYF.

V and J are TRBV6-5 and TRBJ2-3, with 7 bases lining up with TRBD2. There are 14 residues in the CDR3. Germline V lookup: CDR1 MNHEY, CDR2 SVGAGI. V shed 4 bases and J 2 bases; nucleotides not matched to a gene: 3. In DNA, the CDR3 is TGTGCCAGCAGTTCTCGGGACTACACAGATACGCAGTATTTT. Protein product: CASSSRDYTDTQYF.

The V and J genes are TRBV10-2 and TRBJ1-4; 9 positions match TRBD1. The CDR3 runs 15 residues. Germline V lookup: CDR1 WSHSY, CDR2 SAAADI. J gave up 7 bases and V 3 bases, and 6 bases lay outside the gene matches. CDR3: CASSDTGTGTEKLFF. DNA for the CDR3: TGCGCCAGCAGTGATACCGGGACAGGGACTGAAAAACTGTTTTTT.

The genes are TRBV4-1 and TRBJ1-5, with TRBD1 matching over 9 bases. The CDR3 runs 18 residues. V was clipped by 0 bases and J by 0 bases; unmatched bases: 6. Germline values: CDR1 MGHRA, CDR2 YSYEKL. This chain's CDR3 is CASSQDLWTGDSNQPQHF. CDR3 DNA: TGCGCCAGCAGCCAAGATTTGTGGACAGGGGATAGCAATCAGCCCCAGCATTTT.

The chain recombines TRBV5-1 with TRBJ2-5; tentatively, D is TRBD1 or TRBD2 (5 bases each). The CDR3 loop spans 12 amino acids. V shed 6 bases and J shed 9 bases, with 15 bases lying between them. The germline gives CDR1 SGHRS, CDR2 YFSETQ. CDR3 region: CASTWDQESQYF. Written as DNA, the CDR3 is TGCGCCAGCACCTGGGACCAGGAGTCCCAGTACTTC.

This clone showed up just once. The chain recombines TRBV10-3 with TRBJ2-2, with 9 bases aligning to TRBD2. V shed 6 bases, J shed 3 bases, and the junction held 5 bases outside the gene matches. This CDR3 is built from 15 residues. Per germline, CDR1 ENHRY and CDR2 SYGVKD. The CDR3 sequence is CAISKGLADTGELFF. DNA of the CDR3: TGTGCCATCAGCAAGGGACTAGCCGACACCGGGGAGCTGTTTTTT.

The genes are TRBV14 and TRBJ2-7; 7 bases match TRBD2. This CDR3 has 15 amino acids. CDR1 and CDR2 from the germline V gene are SGHDN and FVKESK. The V and J ends lost 4 bases and 6 bases, in that order; junction bases with no gene match: 12. The CDR3 reads CASSLLLGLFTEQYF. For the CDR3, the DNA is TGTGCCAGCAGCCTCCTCCTGGGACTATTCACCGAGCAGTACTTC.

This clone was seen a single time. This rearrangement joins TRBV4-3 to TRBJ1-1, with D tentatively TRBD1 (6 bases). Germline V gives CDR1 LGHNA, CDR2 YSLEER. The CDR3 covers 16 residues. The V end was cut by 1 base, the J end by 5 bases, with 17 bases between. CDR3 amino acids: CASSQGAGEARTEAFF. The CDR3, as DNA: TGCGCCAGCAGCCAAGGGGCAGGGGAGGCGAGGACTGAAGCTTTCTTT.

The chain links TRBV6-4 to TRBJ2-3; 7 positions agree with TRBD1. J gave up 4 bases and V 2 bases, and 3 bases lay outside the gene matches. The CDR3 runs 14 residues. From germline, CDR1 is MRHNA and CDR2 SNTAGT. The CDR3 reads CASSDPTGADTQYF. The CDR3 DNA is TGTGCCAGCAGTGACCCTACAGGGGCAGATACGCAGTATTTT.

The CDR3 loop reads CSVPYGGFGTDTQYF. As DNA, the CDR3 is TGCAGCGTTCCTTACGGGGGGTTTGGAACAGATACGCAGTATTTT. The chain uses TRBV29-1 and TRBJ2-3; 7 positions match TRBD2. The CDR3 is made up of 15 amino acids. Trimming cost V 5 bases and J 3 bases; bases outside gene matches: 11. Germline CDR1 reads SQVTM; CDR2 reads ANQGSEA.

CDR3 residues: CASSQPGYGYTF. In nucleotides, the CDR3 is TGTGCCAGCAGCCAACCAGGCTATGGCTACACCTTC. The chain couples TRBV3-1 (or the pseudogene TRBV3-2) to TRBJ1-2; D gene ambiguous. CDR3 length: 12 residues. From germline, CDR1 is LGHDT and CDR2 YNNKEL (reference sequence). The V end lost 2 bases, the J end lost 4 bases, and 5 bases lay between the germline ends.

The V gene is TRBV27, the J gene TRBJ2-1; D may correspond to TRBD1 or TRBD2 (5 bases each). Germline assignment: CDR1 MNHEY and CDR2 SMNVEV (reference sequence). CDR3 size: 18 residues. V lost 1 base to trimming and J lost 5 bases, with 21 bases between them. CDR3 protein: CASSLYMGRKGMNNEQFF. For the CDR3, the DNA is TGTGCCAGCAGTTTATACATGGGACGGAAGGGGATGAACAATGAGCAGTTCTTC.

This clone was observed a single time. V gene TRBV2 combines with J gene TRBJ1-2; D uncertain. The V end was cut by 4 bases, the J end by 0 bases, with 6 bases between. The CDR3 is 13 residues long. CDR1 and CDR2 (germline): SNHLY, FYNNEI. The CDR3 region is CASSVGSNYGYTF. CDR3 DNA sequence: TGTGCCAGCAGTGTAGGTTCTAACTATGGCTACACCTTC.

The V and J genes are TRBV6-9 and TRBJ2-1; D not resolved. The V end lost 1 base, the J end lost 0 bases, and 7 bases lay between the germline ends. In germline, CDR1 is MNHGY, CDR2 SVAAGI. The CDR3 extends over 15 amino acids. CDR3 sequence (DNA): TGTGCCAGCAGTTATTTGCGGAGCTCCTACAATGAGCAGTTCTTC. This encodes CASSYLRSSYNEQFF.

The chain links TRBV5-1 to TRBJ2-1; D not resolved. This CDR3 has 12 residues. The V gene lost 4 bases and the J gene lost 10 bases, with 12 bases spanning the gap. CDR1 is SGHRS and CDR2 is YFSETQ in the germline V gene. In DNA, the CDR3 is TGCGCCAGCAGCCACCTTGCCGGGGAGCAGTTCTTC. The encoded protein is CASSHLAGEQFF. Full variable domain (remainder filled in from reference TRBV5-1 and TRBJ2-1): KAGVTQTPRYLIKTRGQQVTLSCSPISGHRSVSWYQQTPGQGLQFLFEYFSETQRNKGNFPGRFSGRQFSNSRSEMNVSTLELGDSALYLCASSHLAGEQFFGPGTRLTVL.

The genes are TRBV7-3 and TRBJ2-1; TRBD2 matches 10 bases. Trimming took 3 bases from V and 4 from J; bases not matched to a gene: 12. Germline lookup yields CDR1 SGHTA and CDR2 FQGTGA. The CDR3 consists of 18 residues. CDR3 nucleotides: TGTGCCAGCAGCTTTAGTGGGCTAGCGGGAGACCGATACAATGAGCAGTTCTTC. It encodes CASSFSGLAGDRYNEQFF.

This clone occurred a few times. The chain employs TRBV7-9 and TRBJ2-7; unclear D gene. Between the trimmed V and J ends, which lost 2 bases and 3 bases, there was a span of 11 bases. Germline V lookup: CDR1 SEHNR, CDR2 FQNEAQ (reference sequence). The CDR3 spans 14 residues. The CDR3 reads CASSLITGDYEQYF. CDR3 coding DNA: TGTGCCAGCAGCTTAATTACTGGGGACTACGAGCAGTACTTC. Filled out from reference TRBV7-9 and TRBJ2-7, the complete variable domain reads DTGVSQNPRHKITKRGQNVTFRCDPISEHNRLYWYRQTLGQGPEFLTYFQNEAQLEKSRLLSDRFSAERPKGSFSTLEIQRTEQGDSAMYLCASSLITGDYEQYFGPGTRLTVT.

CDR3 protein: CASSKQGAPGNEQFF. The CDR3 DNA sequence: TGTGCCAGTAGTAAACAGGGGGCGCCTGGCAATGAGCAGTTCTTC. The chain joins TRBV19 to TRBJ2-1, with 9 nucleotides matching TRBD1. The junction had 7 bases not matched to a gene; V was cut back by 4 bases and J by 6 bases. The V gene's germline CDR1 is LNHDA and CDR2 SQIVND (reference sequence). The CDR3 runs to 15 residues.

V usage is TRBV5-4 and J usage is TRBJ1-1; D is ambiguous. CDR1 is SGHNT, CDR2 YYREEE, per germline (reference sequence). The CDR3 contains 15 residues. Trimming pared 0 bases from V and 4 bases from J, leaving 13 bases between. The DNA for the CDR3 is TGTGCCAGCAGCTTGGTGCCTACCGCCGGCACTGAAGCTTTCTTT. Its translation is CASSLVPTAGTEAFF.

The chain combines TRBV12-5 with TRBJ1-2; TRBD1 matches 9 bases. CDR1 LGHNT and CDR2 FRNRAP come from the germline V gene. V lost 6 bases, J lost 3 bases, and 5 bases stayed unmatched. The CDR3 is made up of 14 amino acids. The CDR3 loop reads CASGPGQGYYGYTF. The CDR3 nucleotides are TGTGCTAGTGGGCCCGGACAGGGGTACTATGGCTACACCTTC.

J is TRBJ2-7 and V is TRBV3-1 (or the pseudogene TRBV3-2), with 9 bases that match TRBD1. The CDR3 extends over 16 amino acids. CDR1 and CDR2 (germline): LGHDT, YNNKEL (reference sequence). Losses at the gene ends were 4 bases for V and 2 bases for J; bases not matched to a gene: 9. The CDR3 spells CASSRAPGQGTYEQYF. The CDR3 DNA is TGTGCCAGCAGCCGAGCCCCGGGACAGGGAACCTACGAGCAGTACTTC.

The chain is built from TRBV4-1 and TRBJ1-1; D may be TRBD1 (6 bases). The CDR3 extends over 13 amino acids. Germline V gene lookup returns CDR1 MGHRA and CDR2 YSYEKL. Trimming took 8 bases from V and 4 from J, leaving 14 bases between them. This CDR3 reads CASGTGWSTEAFF. CDR3 nucleotides: TGCGCCAGCGGAACAGGGTGGAGCACTGAAGCTTTCTTT.

The chain recombines TRBV5-4 with TRBJ2-7; D is perhaps TRBD2 (6 bases). Germline V gives CDR1 SGHNT, CDR2 YYREEE (reference sequence). Trimming shortened V by 5 bases and J by 0 bases, and 12 bases separated the two germline ends. The CDR3 loop spans 14 amino acids. The CDR3 nucleotides read TGTGCCAGCAGGGCGGGACCTAACTCCTACGAGCAGTACTTC. This gives the protein CASRAGPNSYEQYF.

The chain has TRBV13 and TRBJ2-3; no clear D gene. Trimming pared 3 bases from V and 0 bases from J, leaving 7 bases between. The germline V gene has CDR1 PRHDT and CDR2 FYEKMQ (reference sequence). The CDR3 length is 14 residues. For the CDR3, the DNA is TGTGCCAGCAGCTTTCTGACTAGCACAGATACGCAGTATTTT. It specifies CASSFLTSTDTQYF.

This clone was recorded once. This rearrangement joins TRBV30 to TRBJ1-1, with D unresolved. Germline V gene sequence: CDR1 GTSNPN, CDR2 SVGIG (reference sequence). V lost 4 bases, J lost 0 bases, and 3 bases lay in between. The CDR3 is made up of 11 amino acids. The CDR3 sequence: CAWKMNTEAFF. DNA of the CDR3: TGTGCCTGGAAGATGAACACTGAAGCTTTCTTT.

This clone has more than one count but fewer than ten. This chain connects TRBV18 to TRBJ1-1; D not certain. Trimming removed 3 bases at V and 3 bases at J, with 14 bases between. The CDR3 is 15 residues long. Germline CDR1 is KGHSH and CDR2 is LQKENI. The CDR3 spells CASSPMGGADTEAFF. The DNA of the CDR3 is TGTGCCAGCTCACCGATGGGTGGAGCGGACACTGAAGCTTTCTTT.

This clone was seen only a few times. The rearrangement links TRBV27 to TRBJ1-2, with 7 bases aligning to TRBD1. From germline, CDR1 is MNHEY and CDR2 SMNVEV (reference sequence). V lost 6 bases to trimming and J lost 8 bases; unmatched junction nucleotides: 9. This CDR3 has 13 residues. The CDR3 region has the DNA TGTGCCAGCAGGAGGACAGGCGGGGAAGGCTACACCTTC. Translation gives CASRRTGGEGYTF.